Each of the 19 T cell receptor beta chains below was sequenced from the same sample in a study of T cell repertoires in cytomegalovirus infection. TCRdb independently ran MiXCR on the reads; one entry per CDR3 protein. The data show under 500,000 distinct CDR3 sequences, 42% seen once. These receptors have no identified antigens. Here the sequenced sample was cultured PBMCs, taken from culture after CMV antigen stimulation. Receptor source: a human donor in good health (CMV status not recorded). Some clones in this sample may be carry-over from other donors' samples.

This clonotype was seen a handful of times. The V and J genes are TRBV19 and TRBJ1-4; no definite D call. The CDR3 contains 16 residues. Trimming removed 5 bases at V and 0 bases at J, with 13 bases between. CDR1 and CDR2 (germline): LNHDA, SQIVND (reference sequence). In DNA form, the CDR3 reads TGTGCCAGTAGTTCATGGACGACCGCAACTAATGAAAAACTGTTTTTT. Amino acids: CASSSWTTATNEKLFF.

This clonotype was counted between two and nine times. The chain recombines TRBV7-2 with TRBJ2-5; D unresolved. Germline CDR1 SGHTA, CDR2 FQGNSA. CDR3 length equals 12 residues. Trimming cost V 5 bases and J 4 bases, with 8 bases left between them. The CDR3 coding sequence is TGTGCCAGCAGCCAGTGGGGAGAGACCCAGTACTTC. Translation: CASSQWGETQYF.

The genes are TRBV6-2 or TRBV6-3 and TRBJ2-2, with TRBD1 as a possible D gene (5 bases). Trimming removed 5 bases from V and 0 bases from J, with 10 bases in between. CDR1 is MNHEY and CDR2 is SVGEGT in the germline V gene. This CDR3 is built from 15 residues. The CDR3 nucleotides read TGTGCCAGCAGTAAAGGACAAACGAACACCGGGGAGCTGTTTTTT. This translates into CASSKGQTNTGELFF.

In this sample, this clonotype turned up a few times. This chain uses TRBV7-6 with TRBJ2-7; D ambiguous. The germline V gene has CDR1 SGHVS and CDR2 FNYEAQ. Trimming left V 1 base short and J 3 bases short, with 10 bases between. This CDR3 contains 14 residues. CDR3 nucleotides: TGTGCCAGCAGCTTAGAGGGCAGATTCTACGAGCAGTACTTC. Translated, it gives CASSLEGRFYEQYF.

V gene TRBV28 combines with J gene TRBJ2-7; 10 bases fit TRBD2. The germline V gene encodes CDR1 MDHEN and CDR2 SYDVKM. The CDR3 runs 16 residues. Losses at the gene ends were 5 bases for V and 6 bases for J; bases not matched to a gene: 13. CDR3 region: CASSSLGSGGGSEQYF. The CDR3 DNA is TGTGCCAGCAGTAGTCTTGGGAGCGGGGGGGGCAGCGAGCAGTACTTC. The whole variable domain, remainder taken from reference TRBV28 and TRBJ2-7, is DVKVTQSSRYLVKRTGEKVFLECVQDMDHENMFWYRQDPGLGLRLIYFSYDVKMKEKGDIPEGYSVSREKKERFSLILESASTNQTSMYLCASSSLGSGGGSEQYFGPGTRLTVT.

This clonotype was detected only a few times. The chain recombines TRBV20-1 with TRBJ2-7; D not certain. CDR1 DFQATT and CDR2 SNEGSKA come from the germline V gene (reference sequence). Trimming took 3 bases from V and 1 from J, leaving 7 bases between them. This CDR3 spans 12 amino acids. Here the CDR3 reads CSARGASYEQYF. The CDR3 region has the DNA TGCAGTGCTAGGGGTGCGTCCTACGAGCAGTACTTC.

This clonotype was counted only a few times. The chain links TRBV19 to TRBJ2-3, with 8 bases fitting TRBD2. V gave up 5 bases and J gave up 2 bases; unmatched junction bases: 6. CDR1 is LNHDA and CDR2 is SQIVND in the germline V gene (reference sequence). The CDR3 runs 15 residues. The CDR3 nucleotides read TGTGCCAGTAGTCCCAGGACTAGCTTCACAGATACGCAGTATTTT. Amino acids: CASSPRTSFTDTQYF.

In DNA, the CDR3 is TGCAGCATGGTAAATAATGAGCAGTTCTTC. It codes for CSMVNNEQFF. The chain is built from TRBV20-1 and TRBJ2-1; D remains ambiguous. The CDR3 spans 10 residues. Germline V gives CDR1 DFQATT, CDR2 SNEGSKA (reference sequence).

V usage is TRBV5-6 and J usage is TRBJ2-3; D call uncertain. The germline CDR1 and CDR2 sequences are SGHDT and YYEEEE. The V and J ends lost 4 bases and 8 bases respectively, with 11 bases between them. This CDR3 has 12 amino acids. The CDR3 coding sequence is TGTGCCAGCAGCCAAGCTGTTGGTACGCAGTATTTT. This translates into CASSQAVGTQYF.

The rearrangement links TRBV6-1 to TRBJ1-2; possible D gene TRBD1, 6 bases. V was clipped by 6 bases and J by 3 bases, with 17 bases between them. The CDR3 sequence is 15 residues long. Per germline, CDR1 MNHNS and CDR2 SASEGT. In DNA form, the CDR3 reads TGTGCCAGCAGGCACTACCAGGGACAAGACTATGGCTACACCTTC. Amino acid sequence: CASRHYQGQDYGYTF.

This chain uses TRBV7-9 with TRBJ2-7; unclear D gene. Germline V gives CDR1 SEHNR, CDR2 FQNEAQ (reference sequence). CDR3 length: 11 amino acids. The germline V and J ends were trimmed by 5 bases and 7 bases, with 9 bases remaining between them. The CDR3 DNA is TGTGCCAGCAGCCGTCTGGCGGAGCAGTACTTC. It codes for CASSRLAEQYF. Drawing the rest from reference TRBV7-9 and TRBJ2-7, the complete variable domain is DTGVSQNPRHKITKRGQNVTFRCDPISEHNRLYWYRQTLGQGPEFLTYFQNEAQLEKSRLLSDRFSAERPKGSFSTLEIQRTEQGDSAMYLCASSRLAEQYFGPGTRLTVT.

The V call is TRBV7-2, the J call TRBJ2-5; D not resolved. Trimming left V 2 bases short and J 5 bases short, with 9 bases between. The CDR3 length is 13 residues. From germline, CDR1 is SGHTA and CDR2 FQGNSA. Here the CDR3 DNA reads TGTGCCAGCAGCTTAAGGTTTTGGGAGACCCAGTACTTC. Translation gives CASSLRFWETQYF.

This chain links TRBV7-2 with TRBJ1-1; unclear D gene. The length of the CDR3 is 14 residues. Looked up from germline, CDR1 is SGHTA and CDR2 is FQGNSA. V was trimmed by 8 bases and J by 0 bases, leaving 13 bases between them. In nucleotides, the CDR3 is TGTGCCAGCTCGGGCCAGTACATGAACACTGAAGCTTTCTTT. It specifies CASSGQYMNTEAFF.

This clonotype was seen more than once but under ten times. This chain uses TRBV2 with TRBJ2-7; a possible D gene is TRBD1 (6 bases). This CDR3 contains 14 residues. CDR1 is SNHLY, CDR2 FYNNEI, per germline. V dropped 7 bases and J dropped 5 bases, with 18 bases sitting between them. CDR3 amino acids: CASIPSQGRDEQYF. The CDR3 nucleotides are TGTGCCAGCATCCCATCACAGGGTCGGGACGAGCAGTACTTC.

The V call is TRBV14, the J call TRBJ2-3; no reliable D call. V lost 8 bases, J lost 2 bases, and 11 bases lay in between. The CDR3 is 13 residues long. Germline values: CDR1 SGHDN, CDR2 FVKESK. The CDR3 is CASSGQTTDTQYF. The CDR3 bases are TGTGCCAGCTCGGGCCAAACCACAGATACGCAGTATTTT. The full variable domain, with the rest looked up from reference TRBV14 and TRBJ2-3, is EAGVTQFPSHSVIEKGQTVTLRCDPISGHDNLYWYRRVMGKEIKFLLHFVKESKQDESGMPNNRFLAERTGGTYSTLKVQPAELEDSGVYFCASSGQTTDTQYFGPGTRLTVL.

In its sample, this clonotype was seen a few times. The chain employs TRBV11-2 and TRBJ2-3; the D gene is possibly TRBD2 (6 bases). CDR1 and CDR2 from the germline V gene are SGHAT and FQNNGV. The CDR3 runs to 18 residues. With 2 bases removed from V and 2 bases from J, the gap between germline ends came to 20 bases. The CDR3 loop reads CASSLITRELEYTDTQYF. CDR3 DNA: TGTGCCAGCAGCTTAATAACACGGGAGCTTGAATACACAGATACGCAGTATTTT.

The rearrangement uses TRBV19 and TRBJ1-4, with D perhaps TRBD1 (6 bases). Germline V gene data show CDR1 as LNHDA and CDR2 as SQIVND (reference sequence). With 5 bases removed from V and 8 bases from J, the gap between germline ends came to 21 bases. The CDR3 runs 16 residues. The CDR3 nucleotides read TGTGCCAGTAGTCTCATCGGCTCCGGGACATCAGAAAAACTGTTTTTT. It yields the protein CASSLIGSGTSEKLFF. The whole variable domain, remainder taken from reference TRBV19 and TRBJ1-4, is DGGITQSPKYLFRKEGQNVTLSCEQNLNHDAMYWYRQDPGQGLRLIYYSQIVNDFQKGDIAEGYSVSREKKESFPLTVTSAQKNPTAFYLCASSLIGSGTSEKLFFGSGTQLSVL.

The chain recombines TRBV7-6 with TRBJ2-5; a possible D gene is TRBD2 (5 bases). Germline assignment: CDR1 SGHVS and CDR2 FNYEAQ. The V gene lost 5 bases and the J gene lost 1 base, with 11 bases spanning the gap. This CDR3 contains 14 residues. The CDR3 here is CASSLMDSQETQYF. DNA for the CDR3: TGTGCCAGCAGCCTAATGGACTCCCAAGAGACCCAGTACTTC.

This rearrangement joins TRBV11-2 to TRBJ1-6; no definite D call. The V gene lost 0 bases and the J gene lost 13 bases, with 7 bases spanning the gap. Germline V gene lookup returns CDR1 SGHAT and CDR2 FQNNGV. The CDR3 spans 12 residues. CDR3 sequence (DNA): TGTGCCAGCAGCTTAGATCGGGCGCCCCTCCACTTT. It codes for CASSLDRAPLHF.